This T cell receptor (beta chain) was recovered during a study of T-cell reconstitution after alpha-beta-depleted transplantation in children. TCRbeta library preparation incorporated unique molecular identifiers. TCRdb reprocessed the PCR reads with MiXCR, giving one entry per CDR3 protein. The sample has about 300,000 distinct CDR3 sequences; over 7% are singletons. This clonotype was observed at least ten times. What it recognizes is unknown. Study-level points and caveats: The study reportedly traced alpha-beta T cells about two months after transplant to several hundred expanded graft clones. From newly produced T cells came most of the T-cell counts and diversity one year after transplant.

This CDR3 spans 17 amino acids. Germline-derived CDR1 and CDR2 are SGHNT and YYREEE (reference sequence). Deletions cut 0 bases from V and 6 bases from J, with 20 bases between. The J gene is TRBJ2-3, the V gene TRBV5-4, with D perhaps given as TRBD1 or TRBD2 (5 bases each). The sequence derives from a female patient aged 2 to 10 who had a stem cell transplant for Fanconi anemia, so the T cells may come from the graft donor. This material consisted of peripheral blood, taken 360 days after TCRalphabeta/CD19-depleted stem cell transplant. CDR3 sequence (DNA): TGTGCCAGCAGCTTGGCCGCCTTGGGACGAGGTATTGATACGCAGTATTTT. This gives the protein CASSLAALGRGIDTQYF.